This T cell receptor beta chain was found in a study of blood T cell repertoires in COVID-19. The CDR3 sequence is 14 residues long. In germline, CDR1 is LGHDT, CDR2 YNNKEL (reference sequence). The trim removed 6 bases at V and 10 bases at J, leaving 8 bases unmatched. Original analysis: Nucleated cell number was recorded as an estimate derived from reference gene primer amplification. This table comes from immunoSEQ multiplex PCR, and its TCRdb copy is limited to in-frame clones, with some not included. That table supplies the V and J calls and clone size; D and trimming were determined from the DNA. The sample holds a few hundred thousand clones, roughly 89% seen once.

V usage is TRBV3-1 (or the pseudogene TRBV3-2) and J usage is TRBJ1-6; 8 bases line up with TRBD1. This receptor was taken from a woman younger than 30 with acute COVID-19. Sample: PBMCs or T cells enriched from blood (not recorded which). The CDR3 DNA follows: TGTGCCAGCAGTCTTAGACAGGGGAACTCACCCCTCCACTTT. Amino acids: CASSLRQGNSPLHF.